This paragraph reports one T cell receptor beta chain. The antigen this receptor binds is unknown. These data come from a study of monozygotic twins with inflammatory bowel disease (dated by TCRdb to about 2019). Regarding the research as a whole: A total of some 30 monozygotic twin pairs were included in the full study, comprising nine German pairs (four IBD-concordant, five IBD-discordant) and 19 IBD-discordant Danish pairs. Each individual had, on average, about 151 000 unique TCRalpha sequences and 181 000 unique TCRbeta sequences available for analysis. The search for disease-associated traits relied mainly on comparing, within discordant pairs, IBD patients with their genetically identical healthy co-twins. Study-wide findings and limitations: IBD patients shared fewer clonotypes with other individuals than healthy twins did, most markedly in patients showing signs of disease activity. Repertoire similarity did not differ between concordant and discordant twins, which could be due to limited statistical power. Distinction between different T cell subtypes could not be achieved in the analysis. Background noise and inter-individual variability may have been introduced into the repertoires by the differing immunosuppressive treatments among patients. IBD patients had lower TCRbeta repertoire diversity, measured by the inverse Simpson index, than their healthy co-twins. The results gave no support for a single strong signal or clonotype linked to IBD.

From each donor, an approximately 2.5 ml peripheral blood sample was drawn into PAXgene tubes and stored at -80 degrees C. Without T cell sorting, total RNA was isolated from whole blood using the PAXgene blood miRNA kit on an automated QIAcube. Peripheral blood from monozygotic twin pairs, either concordant or discordant for inflammatory bowel disease, underwent deep TCRalpha and TCRbeta repertoire profiling that used unique molecular barcoding. Smoking habits were recorded for all twin pairs, with individuals classified as current, former or never smokers. The library was built by means of 5' RACE. Preparation of each TCR library used roughly 3,300 ng of total RNA. cDNA was synthesized with SMARTScribe reverse transcriptase in eight separate reactions per sample. During cDNA synthesis, template switching introduced unique molecular identifiers that contained a 6-nucleotide sample barcode. TCRalpha and TCRbeta cDNA was amplified in two nested PCRs of approximately 16 and 10 cycles, and bead purification was carried out after each PCR. Before amplification, the cDNA was treated with uracil DNA-glycosylase and purified using the QIAquick PCR purification kit. In the second PCR, Illumina TruSeq-compatible adapters and sample-specific barcodes were added. TapeStation and Qubit were used to check library quality and concentration, and 4 to 6.5 ng of each library went into the pool. Sequencing of pooled libraries was carried out on an Illumina HiSeq2500 single-index Rapid Run using 2 x 100 bp reads and custom sequencing primers. The source study handled its data this way. MiGEC version 1.2.6 was used for UMI-based consensus assembly, which corrected PCR and sequencing errors. MiXCR version 2.1.1 handled V(D)J alignment, clonotype assembly and CDR3 extraction. Gene usage, clonotype sharing and MAIT/NKT TCR abundance were normalised by analysing the top 1000, 10 000 and 20 000 clonotypes per sample. Diversity was computed as the inverse Simpson index with the vegan R package after downsampling to 27 000 UMIs. Paired Mann-Whitney U tests were applied to discordant twin pairs, and Benjamini-Hochberg correction was used for multiple testing. TCRdb reprocessed the public reads and reports one entry per CDR3 protein sequence, without DNA. For this entry, the V and J calls and clone size follow TCRdb and not the study's own pipeline. Per the sample table, the count is some 150,000 distinct CDR3 sequences. 2.4% of the sample rests with the top ten.

This clonotype was obtained from a human donor with ulcerative colitis or Crohn's disease, or a healthy co-twin of an affected twin (not recorded which). What was sequenced was blood.

The CDR3 region has the sequence CSALETGRGDTQYF. The rearrangement joined TRBV29-1 to TRBJ2-3; absent DNA, TCRdb's TRBD1 call cannot be checked. The CDR3 sequence holds 14 residues, the cysteine and phenylalanine included. No DNA sequence was recorded. Per the germline V gene, SQVTM is the CDR1 and ANQGSEA is the CDR2.